The 16 T cell receptor beta chains given below trace back to one sample, sequenced in a study of blood T cells in healthy people across ages. It was with a sample-barcoded 5' primer and a J-beta primer mix that a second PCR of roughly 7 to 12 cycles was run. One entry per CDR3 protein results from TCRdb running MiXCR on the 5' RACE reads. The table lists 650,000 to 1,000,000 distinct CDR3 sequences, about 34% of them singletons. Input material: blood. Receptor source: a man younger than 35 in good health.

The genes are TRBV29-1 and TRBJ2-7; TRBD1 matches at 9 bases. Trimming took 5 bases from V and 1 from J; bases not matched to a gene: 3. This CDR3 spans 13 amino acids. Germline CDR1 SQVTM, CDR2 ANQGSEA. The DNA of the CDR3 is TGCAGCGTTTGGGACAGGGCTTCCTACGAGCAGTACTTC. Its translation: CSVWDRASYEQYF.

CDR3 in DNA: TGTGCCAGCAGCTTAGAACCGGGACAGGGGCGCGAGCAGTACTTC. This codes for CASSLEPGQGREQYF. This chain links TRBV7-2 with TRBJ2-5; 10 nucleotides align to TRBD1. The J call could be wrong; TRBJ2-7 is a better fit for the DNA end. The germline gives CDR1 SGHTA, CDR2 FQGNSA. The CDR3 has 15 residues.

A note on this clonotype: This clone may be a read error of a much larger clone one base away. The chain has TRBV20-1 and TRBJ2-3, with D possibly called TRBD1 or TRBD2 (6 bases each). The CDR3 loop spans 14 amino acids. Germline V gene sequence: CDR1 DFQATT, CDR2 SNEGSKA (reference sequence). The CDR3 region has the DNA TGCAGTGCCGGACGGGGGCCCAACACAGAGACGCAGTATTTT. It codes for CSAGRGPNTETQYF.

This clonotype turned up a few times. The chain uses TRBV5-1 and TRBJ2-7, with 9 bases fitting TRBD1. Losses at the gene ends were 3 bases for V and 1 base for J; bases not matched to a gene: 5. The CDR3 consists of 15 residues. Per the germline V gene, CDR1 is SGHRS and CDR2 is YFSETQ. CDR3 loop: CASSSGDRVSYEQYF. The CDR3, as DNA: TGCGCCAGCAGCTCCGGGGACAGGGTTTCCTACGAGCAGTACTTC. Full variable domain (remainder filled in from reference TRBV5-1 and TRBJ2-7): KAGVTQTPRYLIKTRGQQVTLSCSPISGHRSVSWYQQTPGQGLQFLFEYFSETQRNKGNFPGRFSGRQFSNSRSEMNVSTLELGDSALYLCASSSGDRVSYEQYFGPGTRLTVT.

In regard to this clonotype: This may be a read error, as it is one base from a much larger clone. This sequence joins TRBV10-3 and TRBJ2-1; tentatively, D is TRBD2 (5 bases). TRBJ2-7 matches the DNA end more closely, so the J call is doubtful. The germline CDR1 and CDR2 sequences are ENHRY and SYGVKD. The CDR3 is 13 residues long. As DNA, the CDR3 is TGTGCCATCGGGGAGAGGGCCTACAATGAGCAGTACTTC. It yields the protein CAIGERAYNEQYF.

This clonotype was seen a few times. The chain recombines TRBV25-1 with TRBJ1-5; D gene unclear. Trimming left V 6 bases short and J 6 bases short, with 12 bases between. The germline V gene encodes CDR1 MGHDK and CDR2 SYGVNS. The CDR3 totals 13 residues. CDR3 amino acids: CASRTLKVQPQHF. The CDR3 region has the DNA TGTGCCAGCAGGACCCTCAAGGTTCAGCCCCAGCATTTT. Full variable domain (missing parts from reference TRBV25-1 and TRBJ1-5): EADIYQTPRYLVIGTGKKITLECSQTMGHDKMYWYQQDPGMELHLIHYSYGVNSTEKGDLSSESTVSRIRTEHFPLTLESARPSHTSQYLCASRTLKVQPQHFGDGTRLSIL.

The V and J genes are TRBV20-1 and TRBJ2-3; 10 bases match TRBD1. There are 12 residues in the CDR3. With V trimmed by 7 bases and J by 4 bases, 2 bases remained unmatched. CDR1 and CDR2 (germline): DFQATT, SNEGSKA (reference sequence). CDR3 amino acids: CSGQGAADTQYF. CDR3 DNA: TGCAGTGGACAGGGGGCAGCAGATACGCAGTATTTT.

This clonotype was seen many times. The chain recombines TRBV20-1 with TRBJ1-2; D might be TRBD1 (5 bases). V was cut by 6 bases and J by 4 bases, with 9 bases left in between. The CDR3 extends over 11 amino acids. Germline V gene data show CDR1 as DFQATT and CDR2 as SNEGSKA (reference sequence). The CDR3 protein is CSASGTYGYTF. As DNA, the CDR3 is TGCAGTGCGAGCGGGACCTATGGCTACACCTTC.

As to this clonotype: Mismatch with germline at one junction end may stem from a read error. The V call is TRBV7-7, the J call TRBJ2-7, with unresolved D. Germline CDR1 SSHAT, CDR2 FNYEAQ (reference sequence). This CDR3 is 14 amino acids long. CDR3 loop: CASSLDTGSYEQYF. DNA of the CDR3: TGTGCTAGCAGCTTAGATACGGGCTCCTACGAGCAGTACTTC.

The chain is built from TRBV4-3 and TRBJ2-3; 7 bases agree with TRBD2. The CDR3 is 16 residues long. CDR1 is LGHNA, CDR2 YSLEER, per germline. V was clipped by 4 bases and J by 4 bases; unmatched bases: 11. The DNA for the CDR3 is TGCGCCAGCAGCCCCTATTCCAGCGGGGACGCAGATACGCAGTATTTT. Translated, it gives CASSPYSSGDADTQYF.

The table lists this clonotype with a few counts. The J gene is TRBJ2-3, the V gene TRBV3-1; D may correspond to TRBD1 or TRBD2 (5 bases each). Germline V gene sequence: CDR1 LGHDT, CDR2 YNNKEL (reference sequence). V shed 4 bases and J shed 2 bases, with 16 bases lying between them. This CDR3 contains 16 residues. Here the CDR3 reads CASSRSGSRNTDTQYF. CDR3 bases: TGTGCCAGCAGCCGATCAGGGAGTCGAAACACAGATACGCAGTATTTT.

V gene TRBV29-1 combines with J gene TRBJ2-1, with TRBD2 as a possible D gene (6 bases). Germline CDR1 is SQVTM and CDR2 is ANQGSEA. V was shortened by 4 bases and J by 2 bases, with 9 bases between the two germline ends. CDR3 length: 13 residues. In DNA form, the CDR3 reads TGCAGCGTTGGGTGGGGGGCCTACAATGAGCAGTTCTTC. It encodes CSVGWGAYNEQFF.

J is TRBJ2-5 and V is TRBV2, with 7 bases matching TRBD1. Germline CDR1 SNHLY, CDR2 FYNNEI. V lost 2 bases and J lost 5; bases outside the gene matches: 2. This CDR3 is built from 13 residues. The CDR3 here is CASSEPRGETQYF. The CDR3 region has the DNA TGTGCCAGCAGTGAACCCAGGGGGGAGACCCAGTACTTC.

The sample holds a few counts of this clonotype. This rearrangement joins TRBV5-5 to TRBJ1-1, with 9 bases matching TRBD1. Trimming cost V 3 bases and J 4 bases; bases outside gene matches: 7. This CDR3 has 15 residues. CDR1 is SGHKS, CDR2 YYEKEE, per germline (reference sequence). The CDR3 loop reads CASSSRPTGGTEAFF. CDR3 in DNA: TGTGCCAGCAGCTCCCGACCGACAGGGGGCACTGAAGCTTTCTTT.

This clonotype turned up a few times. A read error may account for a junction end that differs from germline. J is TRBJ1-4 and V is TRBV20-1, with D unclear. The CDR3 sequence is 14 residues long. The germline CDR1 and CDR2 sequences are DFQATT and SNEGSKA (reference sequence). The CDR3 sequence: CNARDWGSNEKLFF. DNA of the CDR3: TGCAATGCTAGAGATTGGGGATCCAATGAAAAACTGTTTTTT.

V is TRBV11-2 and J is TRBJ2-1; D is undetermined. There are 12 residues in the CDR3. V gave up 0 bases and J gave up 10 bases, with 7 bases separating them. Germline lookup yields CDR1 SGHAT and CDR2 FQNNGV. CDR3: CASSLDLSEQFF. In DNA form, the CDR3 reads TGTGCCAGCAGCTTAGATCTTTCCGAGCAGTTCTTC.